This record concerns one TCR beta chain sequence. What it recognizes is unknown. The sample is drawn from a study of T cell clonotyping in hematopoietic cell transplantation. Study observations and caveats: Broader posttransplant TCR repertoire diversity was predicted by graft donor and pretransplant recipient Inverse Simpson Index values. Few recipient clonotypes overlapped donors; over 97% were de novo at given depth.

This table comes from immunoSEQ multiplex PCR, and its TCRdb copy is limited to in-frame clones, with some not included. The table lists around 15,000 clones, approximately 60% of them singletons, with approximately 12% in the top ten. The sequencing used PBMCs, collected 30 days after allogeneic stem cell transplant. This sequence originates from a male patient aged 45 to 59 who had an allogeneic stem cell transplant from an unrelated donor, so T cells may come from the graft donor. Some clones in this sample may be carry-over from other donors' samples.

Written as DNA, the CDR3 is TGTGCCAGCAGTGACTCGACAGGGAGCACAGATACGCAGTATTTT. It encodes CASSDSTGSTDTQYF. This chain links TRBV6-4 with TRBJ2-3; TRBD1 matches 7 bases. The CDR3 runs to 15 residues. The germline gives CDR1 MRHNA, CDR2 SNTAGT. V lost 0 bases, J lost 0 bases, and 0 bases stayed unmatched.